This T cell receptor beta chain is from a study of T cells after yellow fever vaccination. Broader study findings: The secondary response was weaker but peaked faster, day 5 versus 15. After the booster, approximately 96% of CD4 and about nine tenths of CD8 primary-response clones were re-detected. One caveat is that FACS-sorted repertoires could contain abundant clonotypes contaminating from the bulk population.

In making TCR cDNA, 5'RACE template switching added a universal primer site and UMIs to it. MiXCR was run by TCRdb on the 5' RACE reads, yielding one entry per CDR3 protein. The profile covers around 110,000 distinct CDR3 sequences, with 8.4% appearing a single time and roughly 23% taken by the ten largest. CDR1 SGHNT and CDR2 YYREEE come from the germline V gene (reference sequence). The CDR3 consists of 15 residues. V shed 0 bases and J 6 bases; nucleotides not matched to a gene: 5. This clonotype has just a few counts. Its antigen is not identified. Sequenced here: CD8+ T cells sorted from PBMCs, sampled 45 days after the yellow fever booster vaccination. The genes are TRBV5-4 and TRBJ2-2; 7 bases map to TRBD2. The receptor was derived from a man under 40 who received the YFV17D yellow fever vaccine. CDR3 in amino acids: CASSLAAGAPGELFF. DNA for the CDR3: TGTGCCAGCAGCTTGGCGGCGGGAGCGCCCGGGGAGCTGTTTTTT.